These T cell receptor beta chains were read from a single sample in a study of T cell responses to AZD1222 COVID-19 vaccine. TCRdb's table, derived via immunoSEQ multiplex PCR, lists solely in-frame clones and lacks some. The sample contains roughly 97,000 clones, around nine tenths of which appear only once. Sequencing was performed on peripheral blood, taken 28 days after the second dose of the MenACWY control vaccine. The receptors originated from an adult who received the MenACWY meningococcal vaccine as a control. CDR3s include the opening cysteine and the closing phenylalanine or tryptophan. Each record gives: clone size, D gene, J gene, V gene, CDR3 DNA, CDR3 protein. The D gene is left open where the match is weak. Expanded clones are given a class, and other clones once, few, many or no size at all.

size: few
D: .
J: TRBJ2-7
V: TRBV4-2
DNA: TGTGCCAGCAGCCAAGATTGGGGGGACAGTTACAACTACGAGCAGTACTTC
CDR3: CASSQDWGDSYNYEQYF

size: .
D: .
J: TRBJ1-2
V: TRBV3-1/TRBV3-2
DNA: TGTGCCAGCAGCCAAGCCAGGGGCCAATCGGGTATCTATGGCTACACCTTC
CDR3: CASSQARGQSGIYGYTF

size: once
D: .
J: TRBJ2-3
V: TRBV2
DNA: TGTGCCAGCAGGCCCCTTGGAAGTGCAGATACGCAGTATTTT
CDR3: CASRPLGSADTQYF

size: .
D: .
J: TRBJ2-2
V: TRBV15
DNA: TGTGCCACCAGCAGAGATCAAGGAGCGAACACCGGGGAGCTGTTTTTT
CDR3: CATSRDQGANTGELFF

size: once
D: .
J: TRBJ2-1
V: TRBV3-1/TRBV3-2
DNA: TGTGCCAGCAGCGAGGCGGCAGGCGCGAACAATGAGCAGTTCTTC
CDR3: CASSEAAGANNEQFF

size: .
D: .
J: TRBJ1-3
V: TRBV6-4
DNA: TGTGCCAGCAGTGACCGGGACCGAAGCTCTGGAAACACCATATATTTT
CDR3: CASSDRDRSSGNTIYF

size: .
D: .
J: TRBJ1-4
V: TRBV28
DNA: TGTGCCAGCAGCCTCTCCGGGGCACCCAATGAAAAACTGTTTTTT
CDR3: CASSLSGAPNEKLFF

size: once
D: .
J: TRBJ1-2
V: TRBV21-1
DNA: TGTGCCAGCAGCCCCCGGGCAGGGGGCAGAACTAACTATGGCTACACCTTC
CDR3: CASSPRAGGRTNYGYTF

size: .
D: .
J: TRBJ2-5
V: TRBV24-1
DNA: TGTGCCACCAGTGACGACCCCGGGCCCCGATGGGGGGAGACCCAGTACTTC
CDR3: CATSDDPGPRWGETQYF

size: .
D: TRBD1
J: TRBJ1-2
V: TRBV5-5
DNA: TGTGCCAGCAGCTTGCGCACAGGGGTATCTAACTATGGCTACACCTTC
CDR3: CASSLRTGVSNYGYTF

size: .
D: TRBD1
J: TRBJ2-7
V: TRBV18
DNA: TGTGCCAGCTCACCCTCACAGGGGTCCCCCTACGAGCAGTACTTC
CDR3: CASSPSQGSPYEQYF

size: .
D: .
J: TRBJ1-1
V: TRBV18
DNA: TGTGCCAGCTCACCCTTAGGGGTGGGGGGAAGGTGGACTGAAGCTTTCTTT
CDR3: CASSPLGVGGRWTEAFF

size: once
D: .
J: TRBJ2-1
V: TRBV4-1
DNA: TGCGCCAGCAGCCAAGATACGCAGAAAGTGACCTACAATGAGCAGTTCTTC
CDR3: CASSQDTQKVTYNEQFF

size: .
D: .
J: TRBJ2-7
V: TRBV4-1
DNA: TGCGCCAGCAGCCTTCAACAGGGCTACGAGCAGTACTTC
CDR3: CASSLQQGYEQYF

size: .
D: TRBD1
J: TRBJ1-4
V: TRBV4-3
DNA: TGCGCCAGCAGCCAATCCCGTAGGGACAGGGCTAATGAAAAACTGTTTTTT
CDR3: CASSQSRRDRANEKLFF

size: .
D: .
J: TRBJ1-3
V: TRBV6-2/TRBV6-3
DNA: TGTGCCAGCAGTGATCTCTCGACAGACTCTGGAAACACCATATATTTT
CDR3: CASSDLSTDSGNTIYF

size: .
D: TRBD2
J: TRBJ2-1
V: TRBV28
DNA: TGTGCCAGCAGATCTCCGGGACTAGACAATGAGCAGTTCTTC
CDR3: CASRSPGLDNEQFF

size: .
D: .
J: TRBJ2-7
V: TRBV5-4
DNA: TGTGCCAGCAGCTCAACCGGGACACCATCCTACGAGCAGTACTTC
CDR3: CASSSTGTPSYEQYF

size: .
D: .
J: TRBJ2-2
V: TRBV7-3
DNA: TGTGCCAGCAGCCCCGCCCCAGCGAACACCGGGGAGCTGTTTTTT
CDR3: CASSPAPANTGELFF

size: .
D: .
J: TRBJ1-4
V: TRBV7-2
DNA: TGTGCCAGCACCAAGCAGTCCCTGGGGCGTGAAAAACTGTTTTTT
CDR3: CASTKQSLGREKLFF

size: .
D: TRBD1
J: TRBJ2-1
V: TRBV7-8
DNA: TGTGCCAGCAGCTGGGGACAGGGGCTTCCCAATGAGCAGTTCTTC
CDR3: CASSWGQGLPNEQFF

size: .
D: .
J: TRBJ2-2
V: TRBV2
DNA: TGTGCCAGCAGTGAAGGATCCGGGGACGGGACCGGGGAGCTGTTTTTT
CDR3: CASSEGSGDGTGELFF

size: once
D: TRBD1
J: TRBJ2-7
V: TRBV29-1
DNA: TGCAGCGTTGATAAACCGGGACAGGGTGTTCCCTACGAGCAGTACTTC
CDR3: CSVDKPGQGVPYEQYF

size: once
D: TRBD1
J: TRBJ2-7
V: TRBV28
DNA: TGTGCCAACCTCTTCCGGGACAGGGGTAAGGGGCACACCTACGAGCAGTACTTC
CDR3: CANLFRDRGKGHTYEQYF

size: .
D: TRBD1
J: TRBJ1-1
V: TRBV19
DNA: TGTGCCAGTAGTATGGACAGGGTAACTGAAGCTTTCTTT
CDR3: CASSMDRVTEAFF

size: .
D: .
J: TRBJ1-6
V: TRBV27
DNA: TGTGCCAGCAGTGACCGGGGAGTGTCACCCCTCCACTTT
CDR3: CASSDRGVSPLHF

size: .
D: .
J: TRBJ2-3
V: TRBV5-4
DNA: TGTGCCAGCAGCTTGGATTTCCAGGGTGAAGATACGCAGTATTTT
CDR3: CASSLDFQGEDTQYF

size: .
D: .
J: TRBJ1-1
V: TRBV5-4
DNA: TGTGCCAGCAGCTTTACAGGGACTAACACTGAAGCTTTCTTT
CDR3: CASSFTGTNTEAFF

size: .
D: .
J: TRBJ2-2
V: TRBV5-1
DNA: TGCGCCAGCAGCTTCGACACCGGGGAGCTGTTTTTT
CDR3: CASSFDTGELFF